A single TCR beta chain is shown here with its context. Its antigen is not known. This CDR3 is 15 amino acids long. From germline, CDR1 is SGHTA and CDR2 FQGNSA. This sample was included in a study of T cells expressing NK-cell markers. About the study: The TCR beta repertoires were obtained from sorted CD3+CD56+NKG2C+, CD3+CD56+NKG2C- and CD3+CD56-NKG2C+ T cells. Study-wide results and caveats: In 5 to 7 donors, dominant NKG2C+ clonotypes were roughly 1.0-7.0% of CD8+ T cells.

As the method of synthesis, 5'RACE template switching with UMIs yielded TCR beta cDNA. TCRdb re-called the 5' RACE reads; every CDR3 protein appears as one record, without DNA. The sample data list 200,000 to 300,000 distinct CDR3 sequences. The receptor was derived from a man aged 18 to 35 in good health. The rearrangement links TRBV7-2 to TRBJ2-3; TCRdb reports TRBD2, a call that lacks DNA to check it against. Input material: blood T cells: a sorted CD56 or NKG2C T cell subset, CD4+ or CD8+ T cells, or bulk PBMC T cells (not recorded which). The CDR3 sequence: CASSLARGNTDTQYF.